This T cell receptor beta chain was identified in a study of cytomegalovirus exposure and HLA in healthy donors. It was with 60 Vbeta and 13 Jbeta primers that the PCR ran. Clones were read by immunoSEQ multiplex PCR, and TCRdb kept only the in-frame ones, dropping some. The sample lists 100,000 or so clones, over 60% occurring once. V was clipped by 5 bases and J by 2 bases; unmatched bases: 7. The CDR3 runs to 16 residues. Germline V lookup: CDR1 SGHAT, CDR2 FQNNGV. V usage is TRBV11-2 and J usage is TRBJ1-3, with 9 nucleotides matching TRBD1. The sample taken for sequencing was PBMCs. This clonotype was obtained from a female donor in good health and CMV-seropositive. The CDR3 loop is CASSHYRGRPGNTIYF. The CDR3 coding sequence is TGTGCCAGCAGCCACTACAGGGGGCGCCCTGGAAACACCATATATTTT.